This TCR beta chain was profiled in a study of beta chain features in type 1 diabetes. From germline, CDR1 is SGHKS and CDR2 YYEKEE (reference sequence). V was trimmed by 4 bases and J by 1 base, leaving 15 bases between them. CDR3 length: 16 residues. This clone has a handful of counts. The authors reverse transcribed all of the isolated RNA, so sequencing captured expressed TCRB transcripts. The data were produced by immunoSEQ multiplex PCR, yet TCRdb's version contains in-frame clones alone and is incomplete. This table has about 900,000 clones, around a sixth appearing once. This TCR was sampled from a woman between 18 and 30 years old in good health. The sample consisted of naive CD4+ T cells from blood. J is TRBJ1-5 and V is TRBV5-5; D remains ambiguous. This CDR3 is CASSRGPQTSNQPQHF. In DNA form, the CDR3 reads TGTGCCAGCAGCCGAGGGCCCCAGACGAGCAATCAGCCCCAGCATTTT.